This TCR beta chain was sequenced for a study of CD8+CD57+ T cells in acquired aplastic anemia. Regarding the study as a whole: Sharing between patients and controls was observed for some 27 CD8+ CDR3 sequences.

Researchers used genomic DNA as the template to profile TCR beta VDJ and CDR3. TCRdb fed the reads into MiXCR, producing one record per CDR3 protein. The sample contains 180,000 or so distinct CDR3 sequences, 40% to 55% of which appear only once. With respect to this clonotype: Its antigen remains unknown.

V lost 3 bases and J lost 4; bases outside the gene matches: 8. Looked up from germline, CDR1 is DFQATT and CDR2 is SNEGSKA (reference sequence). CDR3 length: 15 residues. The origin of this receptor is a human donor in good health. The gene calls are TRBV20-1 and TRBJ2-7; 11 nucleotides agree with TRBD2. The sequenced sample consisted of sorted CD4+, CD8+, or CD8+CD57+ T cells (not recorded which) from PBMCs. The CDR3 DNA sequence: TGCAGTGCTAGCTCCCAACTAGCGGGAGTATACGAGCAGTACTTC. It translates to CSASSQLAGVYEQYF.